The 4 T cell receptor beta chains in this list originate from one sample, sequenced in a study of T-cell memory formation after mild COVID-19. A single record per CDR3 protein comes from TCRdb applying MiXCR to the 5' RACE reads. Here the sample spans about 340,000 distinct CDR3 sequences, approximately 16% being singletons. Sequenced sample: PBMCs or a T cell subset sorted from them (not recorded which). The source of these receptors is a man aged 18-30 years who had mild COVID-19 (a few samples of this study predate the infection). Cell type and time point are not known.

The chain uses TRBV6-5 and TRBJ2-7, with 9 bases identical to TRBD2. Unmatched junction bases numbered 6, after V lost 6 bases and J lost 6 bases. CDR3 length: 13 residues. CDR1 is MNHEY, CDR2 SVGAGI, per germline. The CDR3 loop is CASSRGGRGEQYV. The DNA of the CDR3 is TGTGCCAGCAGCAGGGGCGGGAGGGGCGAGCAGTACGTC.

The chain employs TRBV20-1 and TRBJ1-1, with 9 bases matching TRBD1. The CDR3 is 14 residues long. The J segment lost 5 bases and the V segment lost 0 bases, leaving 4 bases of the junction unmatched. Per the germline V gene, CDR1 is DFQATT and CDR2 is SNEGSKA (reference sequence). The CDR3 is CSARDWDRATEAFF. In DNA, the CDR3 is TGCAGTGCTAGAGATTGGGACAGGGCAACTGAAGCTTTCTTT.

The chain carries TRBV6-6 and TRBJ2-5; 10 bases are shared with TRBD2. The ends lost 2 bases at V and 7 bases at J; junction bases unmatched: 1. Germline assignment: CDR1 MNHNY and CDR2 SVGAGI (reference sequence). The CDR3 extends over 13 amino acids. CDR3 nucleotide sequence: TGTGCCAGCAGTTACAGCGGGGGGGGGACCCAGTACTTC. Encoded protein: CASSYSGGGTQYF.

A few counts support this clonotype. The chain uses TRBV4-3 and TRBJ2-4; D gene ambiguous. This CDR3 comprises 12 residues. Trimming took 0 bases from V and 9 from J, leaving 6 bases between them. In germline, CDR1 is LGHNA, CDR2 YSLEER. The chain's CDR3 is CASSQDYGIQYF. In nucleotides, the CDR3 is TGCGCCAGCAGCCAAGATTACGGCATTCAGTACTTC.